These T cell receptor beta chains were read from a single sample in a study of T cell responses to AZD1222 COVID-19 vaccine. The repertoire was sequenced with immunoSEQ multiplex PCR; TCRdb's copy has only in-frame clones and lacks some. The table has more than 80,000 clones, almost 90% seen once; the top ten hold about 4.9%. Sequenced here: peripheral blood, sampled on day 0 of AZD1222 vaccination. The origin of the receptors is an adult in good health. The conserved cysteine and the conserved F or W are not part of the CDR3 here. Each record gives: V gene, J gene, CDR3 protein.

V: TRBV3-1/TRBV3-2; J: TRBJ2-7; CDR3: ASSPRGGEQY
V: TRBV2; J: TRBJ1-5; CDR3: ASSERLQGVQPQH
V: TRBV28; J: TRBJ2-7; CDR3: ASSLGSYEQY
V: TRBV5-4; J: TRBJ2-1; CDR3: ASSLLTSGIVYNEQF
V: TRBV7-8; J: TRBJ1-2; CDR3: ASSTSSNYGYT
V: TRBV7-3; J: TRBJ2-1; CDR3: ASTLLGLAGAGAYNEQF
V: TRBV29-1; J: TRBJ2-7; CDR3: SVATGVYEQY
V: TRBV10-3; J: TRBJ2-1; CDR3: AISEGGLPF
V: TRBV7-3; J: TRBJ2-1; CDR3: ASSLTRGSTNEQF
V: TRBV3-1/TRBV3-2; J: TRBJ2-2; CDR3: ASSLNGGAGELF
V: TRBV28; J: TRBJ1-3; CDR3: ASTAGTGPLTGNTIY
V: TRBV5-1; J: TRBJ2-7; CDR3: ASSPGGDTYEQY
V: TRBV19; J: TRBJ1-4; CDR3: ASSYSGQGFGNEKLF
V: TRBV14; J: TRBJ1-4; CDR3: ASSQVRGTNEKLF
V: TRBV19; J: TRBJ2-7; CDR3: ASSATGFNEQY
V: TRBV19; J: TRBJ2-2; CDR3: ASSYQVDRATGELF
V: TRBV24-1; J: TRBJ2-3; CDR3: ATRMADTQY
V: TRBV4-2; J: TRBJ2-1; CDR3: ASSPTSGKTNEQF
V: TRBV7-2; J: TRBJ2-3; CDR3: ASSSRTSGTDTQY
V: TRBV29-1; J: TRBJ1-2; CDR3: SVEGQGSGYT
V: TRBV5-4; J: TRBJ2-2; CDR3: ASSLASGSNTGELF
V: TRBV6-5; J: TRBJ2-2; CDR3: ATSGTILNTGELF
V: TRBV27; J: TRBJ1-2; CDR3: ASSWTGGRGGYT
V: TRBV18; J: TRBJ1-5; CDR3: ASSTGTGIGQPQH
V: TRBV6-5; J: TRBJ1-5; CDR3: ASIPQGGRNQPQH
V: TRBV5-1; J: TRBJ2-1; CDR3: ASTLRTSGSNEQF